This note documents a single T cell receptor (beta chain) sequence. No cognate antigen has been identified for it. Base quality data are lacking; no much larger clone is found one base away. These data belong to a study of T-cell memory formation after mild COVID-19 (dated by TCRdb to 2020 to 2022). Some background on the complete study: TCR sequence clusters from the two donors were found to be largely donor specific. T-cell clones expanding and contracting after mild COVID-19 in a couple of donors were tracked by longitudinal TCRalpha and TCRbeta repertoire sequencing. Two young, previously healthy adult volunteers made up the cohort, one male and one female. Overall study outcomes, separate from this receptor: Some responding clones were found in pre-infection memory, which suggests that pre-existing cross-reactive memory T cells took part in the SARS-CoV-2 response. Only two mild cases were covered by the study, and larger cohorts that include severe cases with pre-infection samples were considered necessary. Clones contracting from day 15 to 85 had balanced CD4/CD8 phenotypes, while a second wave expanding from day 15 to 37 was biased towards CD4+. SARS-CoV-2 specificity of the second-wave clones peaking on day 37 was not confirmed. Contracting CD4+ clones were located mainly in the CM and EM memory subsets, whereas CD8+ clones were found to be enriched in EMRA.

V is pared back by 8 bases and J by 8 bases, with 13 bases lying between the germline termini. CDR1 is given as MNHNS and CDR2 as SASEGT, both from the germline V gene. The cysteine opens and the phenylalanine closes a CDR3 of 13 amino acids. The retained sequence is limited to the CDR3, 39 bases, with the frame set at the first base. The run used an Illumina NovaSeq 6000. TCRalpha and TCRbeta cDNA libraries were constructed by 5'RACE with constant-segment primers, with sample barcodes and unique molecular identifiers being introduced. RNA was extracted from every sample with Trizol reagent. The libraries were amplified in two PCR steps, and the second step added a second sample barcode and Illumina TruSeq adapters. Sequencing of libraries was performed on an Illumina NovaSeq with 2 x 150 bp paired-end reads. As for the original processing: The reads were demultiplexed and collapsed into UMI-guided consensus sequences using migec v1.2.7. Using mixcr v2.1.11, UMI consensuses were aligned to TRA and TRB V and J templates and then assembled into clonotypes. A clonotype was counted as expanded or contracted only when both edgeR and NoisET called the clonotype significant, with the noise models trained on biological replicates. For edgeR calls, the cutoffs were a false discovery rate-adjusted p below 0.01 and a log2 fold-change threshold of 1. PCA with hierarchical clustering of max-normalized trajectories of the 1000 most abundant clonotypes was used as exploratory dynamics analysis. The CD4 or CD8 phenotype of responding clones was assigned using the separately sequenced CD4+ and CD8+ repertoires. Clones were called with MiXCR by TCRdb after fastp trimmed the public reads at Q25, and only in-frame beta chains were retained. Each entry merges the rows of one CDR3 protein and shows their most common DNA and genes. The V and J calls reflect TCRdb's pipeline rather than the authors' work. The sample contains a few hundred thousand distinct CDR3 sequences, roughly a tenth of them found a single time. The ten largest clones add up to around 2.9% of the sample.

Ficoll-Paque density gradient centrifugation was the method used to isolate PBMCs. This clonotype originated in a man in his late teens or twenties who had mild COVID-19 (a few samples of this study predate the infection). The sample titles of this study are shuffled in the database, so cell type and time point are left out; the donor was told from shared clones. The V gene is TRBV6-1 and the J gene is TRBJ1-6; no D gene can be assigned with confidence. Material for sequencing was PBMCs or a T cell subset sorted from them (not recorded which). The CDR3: CASGWGSDSPLHF. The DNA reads TGTGCCAGCGGTTGGGGATCCGATTCACCCCTCCACTTT.